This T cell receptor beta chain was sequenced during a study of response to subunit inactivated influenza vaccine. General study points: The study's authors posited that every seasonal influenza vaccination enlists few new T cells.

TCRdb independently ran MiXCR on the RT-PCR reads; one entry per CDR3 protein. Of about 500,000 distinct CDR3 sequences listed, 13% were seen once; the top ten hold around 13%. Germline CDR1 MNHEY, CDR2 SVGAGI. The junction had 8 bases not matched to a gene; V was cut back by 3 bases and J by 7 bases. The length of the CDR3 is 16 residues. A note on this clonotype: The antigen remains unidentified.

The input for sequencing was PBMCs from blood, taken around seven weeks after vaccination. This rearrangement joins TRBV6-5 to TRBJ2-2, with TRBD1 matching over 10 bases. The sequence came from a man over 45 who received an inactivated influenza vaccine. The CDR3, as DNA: TGTGCCAGCAGTTATACCGGGACAGGGGTCGGCGGGGAGCTGTTTTTT. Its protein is CASSYTGTGVGGELFF.